This passage covers 17 T cell receptor beta chains from one sample sequenced in a study of T cell responses to AZD1222 COVID-19 vaccine. Repertoires were generated with immunoSEQ multiplex PCR, while TCRdb's copy carries only in-frame clones and drops some. This sample has over 150,000 clones, with 88% found just once. This specimen was peripheral blood, taken 28 days after the second AZD1222 dose. The origin of the receptors is an adult who received the AZD1222 COVID-19 vaccine.

The chain uses TRBV6-5 and TRBJ1-4; D remains unclear. V shed 8 bases and J shed 5 bases, with 15 bases lying between them. The CDR3 is 14 residues long. Germline V gene data show CDR1 as MNHEY and CDR2 as SVGAGI. The CDR3 nucleotides read TGTGCCAGCCAGAACCGACAAAGAAATGAAAAACTGTTTTTT. It yields the protein CASQNRQRNEKLFF.

The V and J genes are TRBV7-2 and TRBJ2-6; either TRBD1 or TRBD2 may supply D (6 bases each). Trimming took off 1 base at V and 0 bases at J, with 16 bases between the two ends. Germline CDR1 SGHTA, CDR2 FQGNSA. The length of the CDR3 is 19 residues. The chain's CDR3 is CASSLVAEGGGSGANVLTF. The CDR3 nucleotides read TGTGCCAGCAGCTTAGTAGCTGAAGGAGGGGGCTCTGGGGCCAACGTCCTGACTTTC.

The chain couples TRBV19 to TRBJ1-1, with D possibly matching TRBD1 (6 bases). V lost 7 bases, J lost 3 bases, and 18 bases lay in between. Germline CDR1 reads LNHDA; CDR2 reads SQIVND (reference sequence). The CDR3 has 15 amino acids. This CDR3 is CASTNEGGRYTEAFF. Written as DNA, the CDR3 is TGTGCCAGTACCAATGAGGGGGGGAGGTACACTGAAGCTTTCTTT.

V usage is TRBV5-6 and J usage is TRBJ1-6; D gene unclear. The V end lost 2 bases, the J end lost 14 bases, and 17 bases lay between the germline ends. This CDR3 comprises 14 residues. The germline CDR1 and CDR2 sequences are SGHDT and YYEEEE. The CDR3: CASSFFGSSSTLHF. The DNA of the CDR3 is TGTGCCAGCAGCTTCTTCGGGAGTTCCAGCACCCTCCACTTT.

The chain is built from TRBV7-2 and TRBJ1-1; 11 bases are shared with TRBD1. The V segment lost 1 base and the J segment 4 bases; nucleotides outside the gene matches: 5. The germline gives CDR1 SGHTA, CDR2 FQGNSA. This CDR3 spans 16 amino acids. DNA for the CDR3: TGTGCCAGCAGCTTAGGGGGACAGGGGGAGATCACTGAAGCTTTCTTT. Translation gives CASSLGGQGEITEAFF.

The chain joins TRBV5-6 to TRBJ1-2, with 7 bases fitting TRBD1. Germline assignment: CDR1 SGHDT and CDR2 YYEEEE. Unmatched junction bases numbered 10, after V lost 5 bases and J lost 3 bases. The CDR3 runs to 15 residues. The CDR3 DNA sequence: TGTGCCAGCAGTTCTGACAGGGAAAGGGACTATGGCTACACCTTC. Translating gives CASSSDRERDYGYTF.

This chain links TRBV5-1 with TRBJ2-7; 7 positions match TRBD2. Unmatched junction bases numbered 5, after V lost 0 bases and J lost 5 bases. CDR1 SGHRS and CDR2 YFSETQ come from the germline V gene. CDR3 size: 14 residues. The CDR3 nucleotides are TGCGCCAGCAGCTTGGGAACTAGCGTCCACGAGCAGTACTTC. Encoded protein: CASSLGTSVHEQYF. Complete variable domain (other parts from reference TRBV5-1 and TRBJ2-7): KAGVTQTPRYLIKTRGQQVTLSCSPISGHRSVSWYQQTPGQGLQFLFEYFSETQRNKGNFPGRFSGRQFSNSRSEMNVSTLELGDSALYLCASSLGTSVHEQYFGPGTRLTVT.

In its sample, this clone was seen a few times. This chain joins TRBV7-2 and TRBJ1-1, with unresolved D. This CDR3 spans 14 amino acids. CDR1 is SGHTA, CDR2 FQGNSA, per germline. Trimming stripped 1 base from V and 5 bases from J, with 11 bases between. CDR3 in DNA: TGTGCCAGCAGCTTAGGTGTAGGGCGGACTGAAGCTTTCTTT. It is translated as CASSLGVGRTEAFF.

This clone was found a few times. The rearrangement joins TRBV21-1 to TRBJ2-7; TRBD1, as called in the table, went unchecked against the DNA. TRBV21-1 constitutes a pseudogene. The length of the CDR3 is 15 residues. The CDR3 here is CASSKRLGQTYEQYF. CDR3 DNA: TGTGCCAGCAGCAAAAGGCTCGGACAGACCTACGAGCAGTACTTC.

Note on this clone: Within the sample, other DNA sequences also encode this same CDR3. This CDR3 is CASSVGQGNQPQHF. The CDR3 DNA is TGTGCCAGCAGCGTGGGACAGGGGAATCAGCCCCAGCATTTT. The rearrangement joins TRBV9 to TRBJ1-5; 10 bases map to TRBD1. Germline V gives CDR1 SGDLS, CDR2 YYNGEE. The CDR3 sequence is 14 residues long. The J segment lost 4 bases and the V segment lost 2 bases, leaving 0 bases of the junction unmatched.

The chain couples TRBV5-4 to TRBJ1-4; TRBD1 agrees at 9 bases. From germline, CDR1 is SGHNT and CDR2 YYREEE (reference sequence). The junction had 4 bases not matched to a gene; V was cut back by 4 bases and J by 6 bases. The CDR3 spans 14 residues. CDR3 DNA: TGTGCCAGCAGCATCCGGGACAGGGATGAAAAACTGTTTTTT. It yields the protein CASSIRDRDEKLFF.

The J gene is TRBJ2-2, the V gene TRBV9, with D perhaps matching TRBD1 or TRBD2 (6 bases each). Trimming removed 0 bases from V and 0 bases from J, with 15 bases in between. Germline V gene lookup returns CDR1 SGDLS and CDR2 YYNGEE. The CDR3 is 18 amino acids. The CDR3 bases are TGTGCCAGCAGCGTAGAAGTAGGGGGGAAAGCGAACACCGGGGAGCTGTTTTTT. The encoded protein is CASSVEVGGKANTGELFF.

The chain employs TRBV5-4 and TRBJ1-6, with D possibly matching TRBD1 (5 bases). V was clipped by 0 bases and J by 2 bases, with 12 bases between them. Looked up from germline, CDR1 is SGHNT and CDR2 is YYREEE (reference sequence). The CDR3 is 17 residues long. The CDR3 loop is CASSLDGGRTYNSPLHF. CDR3 nucleotide sequence: TGTGCCAGCAGCTTGGACGGGGGTCGGACCTATAATTCACCCCTCCACTTT.

This chain joins TRBV6-5 and TRBJ1-5; TRBD1 aligns across 7 bases. Trimming removed 2 bases from V and 11 bases from J; junction bases left unmatched: 6. Per germline, CDR1 MNHEY and CDR2 SVGAGI. The CDR3 runs to 13 residues. The CDR3 sequence is CASSYPDRVAQHF. In nucleotides, the CDR3 is TGTGCCAGCAGTTACCCCGACAGGGTGGCCCAGCATTTT.

J is TRBJ2-2 and V is TRBV19; no definite D call. V gave up 5 bases and J gave up 4 bases, with 11 bases separating them. The CDR3 is 14 residues long. Germline CDR1 reads LNHDA; CDR2 reads SQIVND (reference sequence). The CDR3 sequence: CASSPNTATGELFF. Written as DNA, the CDR3 is TGTGCCAGTAGTCCCAACACTGCCACCGGGGAGCTGTTTTTT.

V and J are TRBV20-1 and TRBJ1-5; a weak D match, TRBD1 (5 bases). Germline V gives CDR1 DFQATT, CDR2 SNEGSKA (reference sequence). Trimming shortened V by 3 bases and J by 5 bases, and 11 bases separated the two germline ends. The CDR3 covers 13 residues. The CDR3 loop reads CSASGDRYQPQHF. CDR3 nucleotides: TGCAGTGCTAGTGGGGACCGATATCAGCCCCAGCATTTT.

This clone has only a few counts. V gene TRBV6-1 combines with J gene TRBJ1-1; D is uncertain. Trimming took off 3 bases at V and 3 bases at J, with 8 bases between the two ends. Germline loops: CDR1 MNHNS, CDR2 SASEGT. The CDR3 length is 13 residues. CDR3: CASSDVGDTEAFF. In DNA, the CDR3 is TGTGCCAGCAGTGACGTTGGCGACACTGAAGCTTTCTTT.